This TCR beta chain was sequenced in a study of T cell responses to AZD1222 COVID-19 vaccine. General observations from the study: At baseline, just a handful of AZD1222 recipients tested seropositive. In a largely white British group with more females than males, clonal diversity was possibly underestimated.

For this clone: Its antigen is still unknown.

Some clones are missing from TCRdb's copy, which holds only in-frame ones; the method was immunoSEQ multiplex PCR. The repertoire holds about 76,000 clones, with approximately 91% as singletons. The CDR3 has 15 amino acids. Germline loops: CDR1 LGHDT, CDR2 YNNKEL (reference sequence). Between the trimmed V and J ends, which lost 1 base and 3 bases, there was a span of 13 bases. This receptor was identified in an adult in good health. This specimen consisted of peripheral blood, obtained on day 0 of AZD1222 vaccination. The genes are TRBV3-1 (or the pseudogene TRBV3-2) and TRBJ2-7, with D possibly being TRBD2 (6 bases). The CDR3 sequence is CASSQGPAEGYEQYF. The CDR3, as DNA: TGTGCCAGCAGCCAAGGGCCAGCGGAGGGCTACGAGCAGTACTTC.